Each of the 22 T cell receptor beta chains below was sequenced from the same sample in a study of cytomegalovirus exposure and HLA in healthy donors. The PCR made use of 60 Vbeta and 13 Jbeta primers. Profiling relied on immunoSEQ multiplex PCR, and the TCRdb table lists in-frame clones only, not all of them. The table has some 150,000 clones, 65% to 90% seen once; the top ten hold approximately 12%. The sequenced sample was PBMCs. Every receptor here comes from a man between 50 and 59 years old in good health and CMV-seropositive.

CDR3 nucleotides: TGTGCCAGCAGGCTAGCGGGAGGGCAGGTCGGGGAGCTGTTTTTT. Its protein product is CASRLAGGQVGELFF. The V gene is TRBV11-2, the J gene TRBJ2-2; 12 nucleotides align to TRBD2. With 6 bases clipped from V and 7 bases from J, the junction kept 6 bases outside the gene matches. Per the germline V gene, CDR1 is SGHAT and CDR2 is FQNNGV. This CDR3 spans 15 amino acids. The full variable domain, in which reference TRBV11-2 and TRBJ2-2 provide the parts outside the CDR3, is EAGVAQSPRYKIIEKRQSVAFWCNPISGHATLYWYQQILGQGPKLLIQFQNNGVVDDSQLPKDRFSAERLKGVDSTLKIQPAKLEDSAVYLCASRLAGGQVGELFFGEGSRLTVL.

The chain carries TRBV5-1 and TRBJ1-4; tentatively, D is TRBD1 (5 bases). The CDR3 sequence is 14 residues long. Germline V CDR1 and CDR2: SGHRS, YFSETQ. Between the trimmed V and J ends, which lost 0 bases and 6 bases, there was a span of 9 bases. CDR3 sequence: CASSLAGGYEKLFF. CDR3 nucleotides: TGCGCCAGCAGCTTGGCGGGGGGGTATGAAAAACTGTTTTTT. Full variable domain (outside the CDR3, taken from reference TRBV5-1 and TRBJ1-4): KAGVTQTPRYLIKTRGQQVTLSCSPISGHRSVSWYQQTPGQGLQFLFEYFSETQRNKGNFPGRFSGRQFSNSRSEMNVSTLELGDSALYLCASSLAGGYEKLFFGSGTQLSVL.

The V call is TRBV4-2, the J call TRBJ2-7; 9 bases line up with TRBD1. The CDR3 sequence is 15 residues long. Germline-derived CDR1 and CDR2 are LGHNA and YNFKEQ. After removal of 1 base from V and 1 base from J, the junction contained 2 bases not matched to a gene. CDR3 nucleotides: TGTGCCAGCAGCCAAGCTGGGACAGGGTCCTACGAGCAGTACTTC. It encodes CASSQAGTGSYEQYF.

Only one count was recorded for this clone. J is TRBJ2-3 and V is TRBV6-1; 7 bases map to TRBD1. Germline V gene sequence: CDR1 MNHNS, CDR2 SASEGT. The CDR3 sequence is 16 residues long. V shed 0 bases and J 0 bases; nucleotides not matched to a gene: 3. Here the CDR3 reads CASSEAGQESTDTQYF. CDR3 nucleotide sequence: TGTGCCAGCAGTGAAGCCGGACAGGAAAGCACAGATACGCAGTATTTT.

This clone came up once. This CDR3 reads CASSLGQTANVLTF. The CDR3 DNA follows: TGTGCCAGCAGCCTGGGACAGACCGCCAACGTCCTGACTTTC. The chain links TRBV11-2 to TRBJ2-6; 7 positions match TRBD1. Unmatched junction bases numbered 5, after V lost 5 bases and J lost 7 bases. This CDR3 has 14 residues. Germline loops: CDR1 SGHAT, CDR2 FQNNGV.

The CDR3 reads CSAGAPDTQYF. In DNA, the CDR3 is TGCAGTGCTGGGGCACCAGATACGCAGTATTTT. The chain joins TRBV20-1 to TRBJ2-3; a possible D gene is TRBD1 (5 bases). The V end lost 5 bases, the J end lost 4 bases, and 7 bases lay between the germline ends. The germline V gene has CDR1 DFQATT and CDR2 SNEGSKA (reference sequence). The CDR3 is 11 residues long.

This chain joins TRBV9 and TRBJ1-2; D not certain. Germline assignment: CDR1 SGDLS and CDR2 YYNGEE. This CDR3 region has 13 residues. V shed 0 bases and J shed 8 bases, with 11 bases lying between them. CDR3 DNA: TGTGCCAGCAGCGTAGTAGATGGTCGGGGCTACACCTTC. Its protein product is CASSVVDGRGYTF.

The genes are TRBV10-3 and TRBJ1-2; no definite D call. Germline V gene sequence: CDR1 ENHRY, CDR2 SYGVKD. V was shortened by 3 bases and J by 0 bases, with 5 bases between the two germline ends. CDR3 length: 13 residues. The CDR3 region is CAISDEANYGYTF. The DNA of the CDR3 is TGTGCCATCAGTGACGAGGCTAACTATGGCTACACCTTC.

The chain is built from TRBV28 and TRBJ1-2, with a weak D call TRBD1 (5 bases). Trimming took off 6 bases at V and 4 bases at J, with 15 bases between the two ends. Germline CDR1 is MDHEN and CDR2 is SYDVKM. The CDR3 has 14 amino acids. Here the CDR3 reads CASSPRRGGYGYTF. In nucleotides, the CDR3 is TGTGCCAGCAGCCCTCGACGCGGGGGCTATGGCTACACCTTC.

The chain employs TRBV7-3 and TRBJ2-7; the match to TRBD1 covers 9 bases. The CDR3 covers 16 residues. Germline V gene sequence: CDR1 SGHTA, CDR2 FQGTGA. Trimming at V came to 4 bases and at J to 2 bases, leaving 9 bases not matched to a gene. CDR3 region: CASSWSGGQGTYEQYF. The CDR3 nucleotides are TGTGCCAGCAGCTGGAGCGGTGGACAGGGGACCTACGAGCAGTACTTC.

V usage is TRBV18 and J usage is TRBJ1-2; 7 nucleotides line up with TRBD1. The ends lost 5 bases at V and 6 bases at J; junction bases unmatched: 6. The V gene's germline CDR1 is KGHSH and CDR2 LQKENI. The CDR3 length is 13 residues. In DNA form, the CDR3 reads TGTGCCAGCTCAGACAGGGCCCGCCATGGCTACACCTTC. This translates into CASSDRARHGYTF.

CDR3 loop: CASSTQRDRNSPLHF. In DNA form, the CDR3 reads TGTGCCAGTTCCACGCAGCGGGACAGGAATTCACCCCTCCACTTT. This chain links TRBV19 with TRBJ1-6, with 8 positions matching TRBD1. V lost 8 bases, J lost 7 bases, and 10 bases stayed unmatched. The CDR3 is 15 residues long. CDR1 is LNHDA, CDR2 SQIVND, per germline (reference sequence).

The chain joins TRBV7-3 to TRBJ2-6, with 7 bases fitting TRBD1. This CDR3 has 17 residues. The V gene's germline CDR1 is SGHTA and CDR2 FQGTGA. V lost 1 base, J lost 3 bases, and 6 bases stayed unmatched. The CDR3 region is CASSLIATGFGANVLTF. In nucleotides, the CDR3 is TGTGCCAGCAGCTTAATAGCGACAGGGTTTGGGGCCAACGTCCTGACTTTC.

The gene calls are TRBV10-3 and TRBJ2-2, with D maybe TRBD2 (6 bases). Germline CDR1 reads ENHRY; CDR2 reads SYGVKD. The CDR3 totals 16 residues. The V end lost 8 bases, the J end lost 1 base, and 17 bases lay between the germline ends. CDR3 coding DNA: TGTGCCATCGGGTTAAAGGGAGGCGGGAACACCGGGGAGCTGTTTTTT. Protein sequence: CAIGLKGGGNTGELFF.

This sequence joins TRBV27 and TRBJ2-1; no definite D call. Trimming shortened V by 6 bases and J by 5 bases, and 2 bases separated the two germline ends. Germline V gene lookup returns CDR1 MNHEY and CDR2 SMNVEV (reference sequence). There are 10 residues in the CDR3. CDR3: CASSNNEQFF. CDR3 DNA: TGTGCCAGCAGCAACAATGAGCAGTTCTTC.

In this sample, this clone turned up once. The J gene is TRBJ2-4, the V gene TRBV4-3; D is undetermined. From germline, CDR1 is LGHNA and CDR2 YSLEER. V was trimmed by 4 bases and J by 4 bases, leaving 26 bases between them. The CDR3 totals 19 residues. CDR3 sequence: CASSPSYRRRPAPKNIQYF. The CDR3 nucleotides are TGCGCCAGCAGCCCCTCGTACCGGCGGAGACCCGCGCCAAAAAACATTCAGTACTTC.

In DNA form, the CDR3 reads TGTGCCAGCAGTCTTATGACCGGTACACTATATGGCTACACCTTC. Its protein product is CASSLMTGTLYGYTF. This rearrangement joins TRBV27 to TRBJ1-2; D not certain. Trimming pared 5 bases from V and 5 bases from J, leaving 18 bases between. Germline V gives CDR1 MNHEY, CDR2 SMNVEV (reference sequence). CDR3 length: 15 amino acids.

This clone was observed a handful of times. CDR3: CASSLRGGNTEAFF. The CDR3 DNA follows: TGCGCCAGCAGCTTAAGGGGGGGGAACACTGAAGCTTTCTTT. The chain has TRBV5-1 and TRBJ1-1; the D gene is possibly TRBD1 (6 bases). The CDR3 is 14 residues long. The germline V gene has CDR1 SGHRS and CDR2 YFSETQ. V was shortened by 2 bases and J by 1 base, with 9 bases between the two germline ends.

The rearrangement uses TRBV30 and TRBJ2-7; 10 nucleotides match TRBD2. The junction had 8 bases not matched to a gene; V was cut back by 7 bases and J by 2 bases. CDR3 length: 14 residues. Germline assignment: CDR1 GTSNPN and CDR2 SVGIG (reference sequence). CDR3 amino acids: CALDPSGGAYEQYF. The CDR3 DNA follows: TGTGCCTTGGACCCCAGCGGGGGGGCCTACGAGCAGTACTTC.

This chain connects TRBV30 to TRBJ1-5; D ambiguous. This CDR3 comprises 12 residues. V lost 1 base to trimming and J lost 8 bases, with 9 bases between them. Germline V lookup: CDR1 GTSNPN, CDR2 SVGIG (reference sequence). The CDR3 nucleotides are TGTGCCTGGAGTGGGAGTGGAGAGCCCCAGCATTTT. It specifies CAWSGSGEPQHF.

The chain is built from TRBV5-5 and TRBJ1-1, with no clear D. The V end lost 2 bases, the J end lost 7 bases, and 6 bases lay between the germline ends. The CDR3 is 11 amino acids. From germline, CDR1 is SGHKS and CDR2 YYEKEE (reference sequence). The CDR3 loop reads CASSLDFEAFF. DNA for the CDR3: TGTGCCAGCAGCTTAGACTTTGAAGCTTTCTTT.

The chain couples TRBV11-2 to TRBJ2-7, with D possibly matching TRBD2 (6 bases). The length of the CDR3 is 16 residues. Trimming removed 6 bases at V and 4 bases at J, with 22 bases between. CDR1 SGHAT and CDR2 FQNNGV come from the germline V gene. The chain's CDR3 is CASRPSFAGRQYEQYF. CDR3 nucleotide sequence: TGTGCCAGCAGGCCCTCATTCGCGGGGCGACAATACGAGCAGTACTTC.